What follows is one T cell receptor (beta chain) and its context. This clonotype was observed a handful of times. The target of this receptor is not known. No base-level quality is on record; no much larger clone is a single base apart. The data derive from a study of post-analysis software for immune sequencing data (dated by TCRdb to the mid-2010s). For context, the study as a whole: Recorded disease courses included relapsing-remitting, secondary progressive and progressive-relapsing multiple sclerosis, with some patients lacking subtype annotation. The patient repertoires were set against roughly eleven previously published healthy control repertoires from donors whose ages ranged from 6 to 25 years. A subset of samples was prepared in parallel using single-end sample barcoding, then pooled and co-amplified after Illumina adapter ligation.

Summary of the overall study and its limitations: The control group was slightly older than the multiple sclerosis patient group. When samples were clustered directly using the F measure, samples prepared in the same batch co-clustered strongly, which prompted a batch-effect correction. Normalized Chao1 diversity was significantly lower in multiple sclerosis patients than controls, suggesting substantial peripheral T-cell clonal expansion. Significantly higher frequencies in patients than in controls were found for five or six TRBV segments, including TRBV5-6, TRBV5-1 and TRBV20-1.

To demonstrate the VDJtools post-analysis software, TCR beta repertoires were profiled from the peripheral blood of more than ten young patients with multiple sclerosis. The patients with multiple sclerosis were children and adolescents between roughly 6 and 17 years of age. CDR1 and CDR2 (SEHNR, FQNEAQ) derive from the germline V gene (reference sequence). The germline V end is reduced by 6 bases and the J end by 1 base; junction bases left unmatched: 15. CDR3 length: 18 amino acids, cysteine to phenylalanine. Of the read, only the CDR3 DNA is kept; its 54 bases are in frame from base 1. The method behind the library was PCR. These reads were obtained on an Illumina HiSeq 2500. To reduce PCR and sequencing biases, unique molecular identifiers were built into the TCR beta cDNA libraries. Approximately 500,000 cDNA molecules were obtained for every 1 to 10 million input T cells, so each molecule roughly corresponded to one T cell. Patient libraries were prepared and sequenced with the same protocol used for the earlier healthy control dataset. Within a given batch, samples were prepared together, multiplexed and sequenced on the same HiSeq lane. The paper's data handling went like this. MIGEC handled the raw barcoded reads, throwing out single-read molecular identifier groups before consensus assembly and CDR3 extraction. Clonotype tables were post-analysed with VDJtools, normalizing diversity by down-sampling all datasets to the smallest sample size. To correct batch-related cross-sample contamination, repertoire overlap clustering matched CDR3 amino acid sequences but not nucleotide sequences. Clones were called with MiXCR by TCRdb after fastp trimmed the public reads at Q25, and only in-frame beta chains were retained. Rows are combined by CDR3 protein, so each entry shows the most common genes and DNA. TCRdb assigned the V and J calls; the authors' analysis was not used. A total of hundreds of thousands of distinct CDR3 sequences appear in this sample, approximately 53% of them only once. The top ten clonotypes cover approximately 4.5% of the sample.

The specimen was blood. The origin of this receptor is a girl between 5 and 17 years old with multiple sclerosis. The rearranged chain carries TRBV7-9 and TRBJ2-4, with 7 middle bases fitting TRBD1. The CDR3 here reads CASRMITGTVEAKNIQYF. The DNA sequence is given as TGTGCCAGCAGGATGATAACCGGGACAGTAGAGGCCAAAAACATTCAGTACTTC.